A few counts support the clone carrying this TCR beta chain. No antigen is known for it. The data were obtained in a study of T cell repertoires in cytomegalovirus infection. The V gene end was trimmed by 4 bases and the J gene end by 2 bases; junction bases not matched to a gene: 6. CDR3 length: 17 amino acids. Germline CDR1 LNHDA, CDR2 SQIVND (reference sequence). TCRdb recomputed calls from the reads with MiXCR, one row per CDR3 protein. The sample comprises hundreds of thousands of distinct CDR3 sequences, 30% to 40% of which are singletons, and roughly a sixth rests with the top ten. Notes on the study in general: Based on cumulative public TCR beta family frequency, carriers of CMV plus the relevant HLA were identified. CMV-specific TCR beta clonotypes restricted by HLA-C dominated the ex vivo response.

Sequenced here: cultured PBMCs, sampled from culture after CMV antigen stimulation. This TCR was sampled from a human donor in good health (CMV status not recorded). Some clones in this sample may be carry-over from other donors' samples. The V gene is TRBV19, the J gene TRBJ1-5; 12 bases are a match to TRBD1. This CDR3 is CASSRDRGLGGNQPQHF. DNA for the CDR3: TGTGCCAGTAGTAGGGACAGGGGGCTGGGGGGCAATCAGCCCCAGCATTTT.